This T cell receptor (beta chain) was sequenced during a study of OX40 agonist ivuxolimab in advanced cancers. The CDR3 length is 15 residues. V shed 2 bases and J shed 0 bases, with 6 bases lying between them. Looked up from germline, CDR1 is SGHDT and CDR2 is YYEEEE. This clone was seen more than once but under ten times. Patients who had autoimmune disease history or got systemic immunosuppression were left out. The protocol was immunoSEQ multiplex PCR, while the TCRdb copy is restricted to in-frame clones and leaves out a portion. The data show tens of thousands of clones, around nine tenths seen once.

This TCR derives from an adult with an advanced solid tumor such as melanoma, head and neck, liver or kidney cancer. This chain uses TRBV5-6 with TRBJ1-6; no clear D. Material: CD4+ or CD8+ T cells sorted from blood, obtained in a trial of the OX40 agonist ivuxolimab. The CDR3 DNA is TGTGCCAGCAGCTTAGGAAGCTCCTATAATTCACCCCTCCACTTT. Translation gives CASSLGSSYNSPLHF.